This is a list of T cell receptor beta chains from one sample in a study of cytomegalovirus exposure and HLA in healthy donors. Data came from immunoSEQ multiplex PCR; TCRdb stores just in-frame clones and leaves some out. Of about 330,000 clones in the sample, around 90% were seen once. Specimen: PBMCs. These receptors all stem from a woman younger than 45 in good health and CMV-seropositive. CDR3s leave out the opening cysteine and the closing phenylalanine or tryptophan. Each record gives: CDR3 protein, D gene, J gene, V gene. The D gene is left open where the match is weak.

CDR3aa: ASSQDGPSGYNEQF
d_gene: NA
j_gene: TRBJ2-1
v_gene: TRBV4-3

CDR3aa: ASSDSGDRELF
d_gene: NA
j_gene: TRBJ2-2
v_gene: TRBV11-3

CDR3aa: ASSLAWTVNTEAF
d_gene: NA
j_gene: TRBJ1-1
v_gene: TRBV11-1

CDR3aa: ASRDTDYNQPQH
d_gene: NA
j_gene: TRBJ1-5
v_gene: TRBV28

CDR3aa: ASSIGGRKQY
d_gene: NA
j_gene: TRBJ2-7
v_gene: TRBV19

CDR3aa: AWSHGELF
d_gene: NA
j_gene: TRBJ2-2
v_gene: TRBV30

CDR3aa: AWSVVADTQY
d_gene: NA
j_gene: TRBJ2-3
v_gene: TRBV30

CDR3aa: ASSGHRVYGYT
d_gene: NA
j_gene: TRBJ1-2
v_gene: TRBV10-1

CDR3aa: AIPGQGLGYT
d_gene: TRBD1
j_gene: TRBJ1-2
v_gene: TRBV10-3

CDR3aa: AWRRGSSYNEQF
d_gene: TRBD2
j_gene: TRBJ2-1
v_gene: TRBV30

CDR3aa: ASSVEDLSTDTQY
d_gene: NA
j_gene: TRBJ2-3
v_gene: TRBV9

CDR3aa: ASRVGKMTEAF
d_gene: NA
j_gene: TRBJ1-1
v_gene: TRBV5-1

CDR3aa: SVGFTGPNGNTIY
d_gene: NA
j_gene: TRBJ1-3
v_gene: TRBV29-1

CDR3aa: ASSSGQRSYEQY
d_gene: NA
j_gene: TRBJ2-7
v_gene: TRBV5-4

CDR3aa: ASSLERVNSPLH
d_gene: NA
j_gene: TRBJ1-6
v_gene: TRBV5-6

CDR3aa: ASSFGEGVRETQY
d_gene: NA
j_gene: TRBJ2-5
v_gene: TRBV7-7

CDR3aa: ASSRPADPLSTDTQY
d_gene: NA
j_gene: TRBJ2-3
v_gene: TRBV9

CDR3aa: ASSPTSFTYEQY
d_gene: NA
j_gene: TRBJ2-7
v_gene: TRBV11-2

CDR3aa: ASRPEQETQY
d_gene: NA
j_gene: TRBJ2-5
v_gene: TRBV5-1

CDR3aa: ASSVPGQGSSGELF
d_gene: TRBD1
j_gene: TRBJ2-2
v_gene: TRBV2

CDR3aa: SGLGQGDTEAF
d_gene: TRBD1
j_gene: TRBJ1-1
v_gene: TRBV29-1

CDR3aa: ASSYSTNTDTQY
d_gene: NA
j_gene: TRBJ2-3
v_gene: TRBV6-5

CDR3aa: AWSLSNRARTEAF
d_gene: NA
j_gene: TRBJ1-1
v_gene: TRBV30

CDR3aa: ASSHSRSFNYGYT
d_gene: NA
j_gene: TRBJ1-2
v_gene: TRBV27

CDR3aa: ASSDTGTSNSPLH
d_gene: NA
j_gene: TRBJ1-6
v_gene: TRBV9

CDR3aa: ASNLGQSYNEQF
d_gene: NA
j_gene: TRBJ2-1
v_gene: TRBV6-1

CDR3aa: ASSLDLAGVGETQY
d_gene: TRBD2
j_gene: TRBJ2-5
v_gene: TRBV11-2

CDR3aa: AWCSGGAGIETQY
d_gene: TRBD2
j_gene: TRBJ2-5
v_gene: TRBV30